This TCR beta chain was observed in a study of neoadjuvant anti-PD-1 for oral cavity cancer. The CDR3 is 15 amino acids. Trimming cost V 0 bases and J 3 bases; bases outside gene matches: 3. Germline CDR1 SGHDT, CDR2 YYEEEE. Time point here: after neoadjuvant nivolumab, at surgical resection. Assay used: immunoSEQ multiplex PCR; TCRdb lists only in-frame clones, some missing. Among approximately 42,000 clones listed, 60% to 80% were seen once. This clonotype was sampled from a person aged 35-79 years with oral cavity squamous cell carcinoma. This specimen consisted of PBMCs, obtained after nivolumab (anti-PD-1) treatment. The chain carries TRBV5-6 and TRBJ2-1, with 7 nucleotides matching TRBD2. CDR3 protein: CASSLGGGYYNEQFF. CDR3 DNA: TGTGCCAGCAGCTTGGGCGGGGGTTACTACAATGAGCAGTTCTTC.